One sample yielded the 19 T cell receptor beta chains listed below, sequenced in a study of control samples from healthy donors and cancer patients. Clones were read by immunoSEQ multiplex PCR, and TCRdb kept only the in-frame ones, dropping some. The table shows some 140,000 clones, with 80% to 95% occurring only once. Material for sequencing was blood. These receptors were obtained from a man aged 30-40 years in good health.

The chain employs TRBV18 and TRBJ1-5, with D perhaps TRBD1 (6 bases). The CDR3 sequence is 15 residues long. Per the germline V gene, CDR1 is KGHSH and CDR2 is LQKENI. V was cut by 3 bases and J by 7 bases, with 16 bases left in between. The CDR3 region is CASSPGNHRVQPQHF. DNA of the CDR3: TGTGCCAGCTCACCCGGGAATCACAGGGTGCAGCCCCAGCATTTT.

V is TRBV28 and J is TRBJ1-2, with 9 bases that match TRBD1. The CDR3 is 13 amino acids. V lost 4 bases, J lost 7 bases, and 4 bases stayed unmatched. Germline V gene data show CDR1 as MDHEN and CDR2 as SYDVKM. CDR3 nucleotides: TGTGCCAGCAGTTCGCCGACAGGGGGTGGCTACACCTTC. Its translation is CASSSPTGGGYTF.

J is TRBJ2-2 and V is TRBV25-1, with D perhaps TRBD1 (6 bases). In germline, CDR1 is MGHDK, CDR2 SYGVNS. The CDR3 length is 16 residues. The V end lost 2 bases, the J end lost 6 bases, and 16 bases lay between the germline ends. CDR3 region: CASSERSGEGSGELFF. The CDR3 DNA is TGTGCCAGCAGTGAACGGTCAGGGGAAGGGTCCGGGGAGCTGTTTTTT.

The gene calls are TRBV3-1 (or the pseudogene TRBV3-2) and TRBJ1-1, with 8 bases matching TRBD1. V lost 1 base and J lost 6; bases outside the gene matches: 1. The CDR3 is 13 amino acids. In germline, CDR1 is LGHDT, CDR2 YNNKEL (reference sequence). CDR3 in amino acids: CASSQGTGPEAFF. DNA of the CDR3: TGTGCCAGCAGCCAAGGGACAGGGCCTGAAGCTTTCTTT.

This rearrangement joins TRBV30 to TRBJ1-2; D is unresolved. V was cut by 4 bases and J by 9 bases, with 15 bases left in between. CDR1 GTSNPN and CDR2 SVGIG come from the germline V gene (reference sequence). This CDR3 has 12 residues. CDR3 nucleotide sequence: TGTGCCTGGACGATTGCCGGTATCCGCTACACCTTC. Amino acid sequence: CAWTIAGIRYTF.

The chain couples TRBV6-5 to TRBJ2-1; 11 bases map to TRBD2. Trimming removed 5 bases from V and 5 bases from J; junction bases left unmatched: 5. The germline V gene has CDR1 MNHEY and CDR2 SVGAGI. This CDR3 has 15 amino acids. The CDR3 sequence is CASSRGTSGHNEQFF. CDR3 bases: TGTGCCAGCAGTAGGGGGACTAGCGGACACAATGAGCAGTTCTTC.

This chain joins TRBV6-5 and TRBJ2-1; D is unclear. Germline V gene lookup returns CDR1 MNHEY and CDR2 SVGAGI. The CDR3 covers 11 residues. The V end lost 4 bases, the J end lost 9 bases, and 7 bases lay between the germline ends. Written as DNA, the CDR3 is TGTGCCAGCAGTTCGGCAGGTGAGCAGTTCTTC. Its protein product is CASSSAGEQFF.

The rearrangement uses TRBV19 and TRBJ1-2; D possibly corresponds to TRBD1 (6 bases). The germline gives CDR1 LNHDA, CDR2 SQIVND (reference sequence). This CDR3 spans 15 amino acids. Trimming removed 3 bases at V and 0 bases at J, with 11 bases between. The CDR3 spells CASSISGAANYGYTF. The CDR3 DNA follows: TGTGCCAGTAGTATTTCGGGGGCCGCTAACTATGGCTACACCTTC.

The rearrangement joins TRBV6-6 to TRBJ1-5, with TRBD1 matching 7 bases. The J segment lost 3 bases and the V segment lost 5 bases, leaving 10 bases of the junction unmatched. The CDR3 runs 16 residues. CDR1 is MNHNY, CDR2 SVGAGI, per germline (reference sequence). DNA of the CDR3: TGTGCCAGCAGTAAACAGGGGCAATCAATCAATCAGCCCCAGCATTTT. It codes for CASSKQGQSINQPQHF.

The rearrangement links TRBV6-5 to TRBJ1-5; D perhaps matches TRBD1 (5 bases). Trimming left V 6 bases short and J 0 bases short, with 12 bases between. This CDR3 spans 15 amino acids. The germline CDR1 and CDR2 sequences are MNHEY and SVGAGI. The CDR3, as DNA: TGTGCCAGCAGCCAGACAGAAAATAGCAATCAGCCCCAGCATTTT. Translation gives CASSQTENSNQPQHF.

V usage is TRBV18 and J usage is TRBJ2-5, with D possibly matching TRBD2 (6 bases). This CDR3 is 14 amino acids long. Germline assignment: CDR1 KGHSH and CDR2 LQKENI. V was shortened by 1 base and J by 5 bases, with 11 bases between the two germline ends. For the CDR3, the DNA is TGTGCCAGCTCACCACAACTCCGGGAGGAGACCCAGTACTTC. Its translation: CASSPQLREETQYF.

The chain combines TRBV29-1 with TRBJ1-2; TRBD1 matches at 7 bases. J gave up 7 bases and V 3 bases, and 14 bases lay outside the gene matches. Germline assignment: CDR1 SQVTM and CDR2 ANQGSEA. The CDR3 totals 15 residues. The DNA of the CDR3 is TGCAGCGTTGACGCGTCAGGGACAGCGGGTGGTGGCTACACCTTC. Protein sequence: CSVDASGTAGGGYTF.

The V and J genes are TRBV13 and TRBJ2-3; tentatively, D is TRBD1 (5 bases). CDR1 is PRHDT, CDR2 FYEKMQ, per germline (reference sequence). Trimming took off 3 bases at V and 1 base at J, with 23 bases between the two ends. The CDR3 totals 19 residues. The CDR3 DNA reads TGTGCCAGCAGCTTCCTTCCACCAGACCCACAGGAGCGCACAGATACGCAGTATTTT. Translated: CASSFLPPDPQERTDTQYF.

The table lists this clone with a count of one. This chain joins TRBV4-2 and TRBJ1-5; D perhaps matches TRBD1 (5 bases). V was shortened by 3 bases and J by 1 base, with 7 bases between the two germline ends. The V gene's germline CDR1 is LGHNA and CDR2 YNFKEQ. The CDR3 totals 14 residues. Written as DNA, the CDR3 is TGTGCCAGCAGCCATGGACAAAGCAATCAGCCCCAGCATTTT. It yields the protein CASSHGQSNQPQHF.

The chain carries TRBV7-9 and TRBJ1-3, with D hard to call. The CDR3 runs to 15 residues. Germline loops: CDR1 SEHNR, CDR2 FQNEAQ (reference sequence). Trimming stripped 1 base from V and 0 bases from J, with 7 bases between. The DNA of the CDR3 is TGTGCCAGCAGCTTAGTGTTAGACTCTGGAAACACCATATATTTT. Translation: CASSLVLDSGNTIYF. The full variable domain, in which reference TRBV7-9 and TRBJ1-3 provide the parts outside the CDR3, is DTGVSQNPRHKITKRGQNVTFRCDPISEHNRLYWYRQTLGQGPEFLTYFQNEAQLEKSRLLSDRFSAERPKGSFSTLEIQRTEQGDSAMYLCASSLVLDSGNTIYFGEGSWLTVV.

CDR3 nucleotides: TGTGCCAGCAGTTTACGCCTGACAGGGGGTCAGCCCCAGCATTTT. Its translation: CASSLRLTGGQPQHF. This chain joins TRBV28 and TRBJ1-5, with TRBD1 identical over 9 bases. Germline CDR1 is MDHEN and CDR2 is SYDVKM. Unmatched junction bases numbered 5, after V lost 2 bases and J lost 6 bases. The CDR3 extends over 15 amino acids.

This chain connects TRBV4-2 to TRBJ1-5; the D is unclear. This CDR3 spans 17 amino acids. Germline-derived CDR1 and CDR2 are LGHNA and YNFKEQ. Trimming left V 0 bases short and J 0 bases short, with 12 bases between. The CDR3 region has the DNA TGTGCCAGCAGCCAAGATCCGGCCGGAGATAGCAATCAGCCCCAGCATTTT. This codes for CASSQDPAGDSNQPQHF.

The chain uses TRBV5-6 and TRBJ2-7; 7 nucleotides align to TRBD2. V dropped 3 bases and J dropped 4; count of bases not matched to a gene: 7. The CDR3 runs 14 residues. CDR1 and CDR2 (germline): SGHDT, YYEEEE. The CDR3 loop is CASSSALAIYEQYF. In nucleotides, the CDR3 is TGTGCCAGCAGCTCCGCACTAGCGATATACGAGCAGTACTTC. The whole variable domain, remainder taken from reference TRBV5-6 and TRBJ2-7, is DAGVTQSPTHLIKTRGQQVTLRCSPKSGHDTVSWYQQALGQGPQFIFQYYEEEERQRGNFPDRFSGHQFPNYSSELNVNALLLGDSALYLCASSSALAIYEQYFGPGTRLTVT.

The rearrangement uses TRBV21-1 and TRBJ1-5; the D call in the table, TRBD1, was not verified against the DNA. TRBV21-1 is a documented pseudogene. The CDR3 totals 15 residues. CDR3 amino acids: CASSKEGQGNQPQHF. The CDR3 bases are TGTGCCAGCAGCAAAGAGGGACAGGGCAATCAGCCCCAGCATTTT.